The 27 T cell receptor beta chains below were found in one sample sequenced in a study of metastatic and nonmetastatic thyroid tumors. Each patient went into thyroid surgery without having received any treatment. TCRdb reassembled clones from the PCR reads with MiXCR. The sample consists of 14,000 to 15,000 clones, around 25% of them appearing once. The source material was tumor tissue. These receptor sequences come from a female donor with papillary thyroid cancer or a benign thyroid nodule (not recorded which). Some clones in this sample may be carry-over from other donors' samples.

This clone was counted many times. The CDR3 here is CASRERGYGYTF. CDR3 DNA sequence: TGTGCCAGCAGAGAACGGGGTTATGGCTACACCTTC. This chain connects TRBV11-2 to TRBJ1-2, with unresolved D. Germline CDR1 and CDR2: SGHAT and FQNNGV. V lost 6 bases, J lost 5 bases, and 10 bases lay in between. The CDR3 runs to 12 residues.

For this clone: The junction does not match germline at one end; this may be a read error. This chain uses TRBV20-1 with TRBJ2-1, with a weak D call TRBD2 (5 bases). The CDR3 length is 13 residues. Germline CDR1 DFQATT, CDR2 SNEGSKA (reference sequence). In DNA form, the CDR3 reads TGCAGTGCCTGGACTCCAGCGGCAGGCCCCGGTTCGTTC. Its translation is CSAWTPAAGPGSF.

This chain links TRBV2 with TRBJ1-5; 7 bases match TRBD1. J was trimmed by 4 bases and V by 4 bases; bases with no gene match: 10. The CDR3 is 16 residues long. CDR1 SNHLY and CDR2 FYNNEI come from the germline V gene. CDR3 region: CASSGQGYHSNQPQHF. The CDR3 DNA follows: TGTGCCAGCAGTGGACAGGGCTATCATAGTAATCAGCCCCAGCATTTT.

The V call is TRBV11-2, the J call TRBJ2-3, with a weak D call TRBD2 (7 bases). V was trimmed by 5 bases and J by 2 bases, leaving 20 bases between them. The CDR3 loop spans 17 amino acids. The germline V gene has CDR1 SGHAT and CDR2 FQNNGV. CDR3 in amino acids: CASSRGGVAGYTDTQYF. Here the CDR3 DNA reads TGTGCCAGCAGCCGAGGGGGGGTGGCGGGCTACACAGATACGCAGTATTTT.

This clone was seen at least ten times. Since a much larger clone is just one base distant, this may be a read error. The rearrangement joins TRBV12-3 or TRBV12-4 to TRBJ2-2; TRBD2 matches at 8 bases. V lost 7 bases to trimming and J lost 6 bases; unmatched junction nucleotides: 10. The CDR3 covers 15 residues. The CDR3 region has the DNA TGTGCCAGCACCCTCGGGGGGGGTGGACCCGGGGAGCTGTTTTTT. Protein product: CASTLGGGGPGELFF.

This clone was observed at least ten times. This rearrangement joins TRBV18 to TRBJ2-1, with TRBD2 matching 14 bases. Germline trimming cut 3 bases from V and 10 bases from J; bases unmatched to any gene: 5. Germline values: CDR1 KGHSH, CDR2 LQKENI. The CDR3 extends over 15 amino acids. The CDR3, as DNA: TGTGCCAGCTCACCGACTGGACTAGCGGGAGGCGAGCAGTTCTTC. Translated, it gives CASSPTGLAGGEQFF. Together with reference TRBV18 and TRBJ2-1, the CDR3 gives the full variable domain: NAGVMQNPRHLVRRRGQEARLRCSPMKGHSHVYWYRQLPEEGLKFMVYLQKENIIDESGMPKERFSAEFPKEGPSILRIQQVVRGDSAAYFCASSPTGLAGGEQFFGPGTRLTVL.

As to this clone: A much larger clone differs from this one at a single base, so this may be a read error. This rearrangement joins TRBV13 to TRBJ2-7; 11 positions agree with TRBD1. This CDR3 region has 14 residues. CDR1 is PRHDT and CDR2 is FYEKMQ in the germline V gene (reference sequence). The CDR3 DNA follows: TGTGCCATCAGCCTGGGACAGGGGGTCGACGAGCAGTACTTC. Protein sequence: CAISLGQGVDEQYF.

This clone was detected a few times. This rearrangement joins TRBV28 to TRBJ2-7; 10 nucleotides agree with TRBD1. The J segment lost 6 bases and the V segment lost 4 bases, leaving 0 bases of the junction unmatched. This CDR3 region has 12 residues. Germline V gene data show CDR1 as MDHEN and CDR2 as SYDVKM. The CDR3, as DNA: TGTGCCAGCAGTTGGACAGGGGGCGAGCAGTACTTC. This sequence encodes CASSWTGGEQYF.

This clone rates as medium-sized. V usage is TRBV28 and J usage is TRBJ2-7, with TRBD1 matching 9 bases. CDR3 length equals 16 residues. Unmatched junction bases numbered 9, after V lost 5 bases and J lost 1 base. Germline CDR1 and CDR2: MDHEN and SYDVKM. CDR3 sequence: CASSGSGTGRSYEQYF. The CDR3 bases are TGTGCCAGCAGTGGCTCCGGGACAGGGAGGTCCTACGAGCAGTACTTC.

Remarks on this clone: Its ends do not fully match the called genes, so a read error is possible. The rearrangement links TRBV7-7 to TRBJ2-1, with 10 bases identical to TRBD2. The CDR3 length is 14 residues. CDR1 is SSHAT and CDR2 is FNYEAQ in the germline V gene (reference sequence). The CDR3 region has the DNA TGTGCTAGCAGTAGTAGCGGGGGGAACAATGAGCAGTTCTTC. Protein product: CASSSSGGNNEQFF.

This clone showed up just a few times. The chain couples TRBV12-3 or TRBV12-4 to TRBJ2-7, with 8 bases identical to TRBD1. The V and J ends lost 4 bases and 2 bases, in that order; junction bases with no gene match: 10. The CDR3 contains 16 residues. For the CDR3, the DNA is TGTGCCAGCAGTTCTGCAAAATGGACAGGGCCCTACGAGCAGTACGTC. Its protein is CASSSAKWTGPYEQYV.

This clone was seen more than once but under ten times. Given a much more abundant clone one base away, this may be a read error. This chain's CDR3 is CASKRGSYQPQHF. In nucleotides, the CDR3 is TGCGCCAGTAAAAGGGGGTCGTATCAGCCCCAGCATTTT. The rearrangement joins TRBV27 to TRBJ1-5; D possibly corresponds to TRBD1 (6 bases). Germline assignment: CDR1 MNHEY and CDR2 SMNVEV (reference sequence). The CDR3 length is 13 residues.

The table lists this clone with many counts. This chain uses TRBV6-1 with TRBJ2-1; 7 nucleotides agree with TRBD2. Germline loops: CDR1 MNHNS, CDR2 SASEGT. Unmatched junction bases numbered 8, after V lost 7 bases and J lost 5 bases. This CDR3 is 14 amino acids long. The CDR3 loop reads CASKGGTRNNEQFF. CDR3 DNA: TGTGCCAGCAAGGGAGGGACGAGGAACAATGAGCAGTTCTTC.

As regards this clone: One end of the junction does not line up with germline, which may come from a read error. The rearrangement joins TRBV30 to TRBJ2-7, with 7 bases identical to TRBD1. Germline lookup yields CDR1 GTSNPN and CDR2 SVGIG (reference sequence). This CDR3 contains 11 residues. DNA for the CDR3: TGTGCCTGGAGCCGAGAGGGGGCTATGAACTTC. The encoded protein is CAWSREGAMNF.

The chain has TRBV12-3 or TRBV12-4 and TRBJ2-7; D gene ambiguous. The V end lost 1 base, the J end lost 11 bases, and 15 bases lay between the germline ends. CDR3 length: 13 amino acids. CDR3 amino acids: CASSLGGSPYKYF. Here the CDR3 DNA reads TGTGCCAGCAGTTTAGGGGGATCACCGTATAAGTACTTC.

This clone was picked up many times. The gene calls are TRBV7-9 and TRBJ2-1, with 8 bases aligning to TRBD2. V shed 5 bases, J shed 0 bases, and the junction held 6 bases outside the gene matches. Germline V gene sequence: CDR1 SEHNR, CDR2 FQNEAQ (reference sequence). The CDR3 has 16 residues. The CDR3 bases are TGTGCCAGCAGCGTCAGCGGGAGTCTCTCCTACAATGAGCAGTTCTTC. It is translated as CASSVSGSLSYNEQFF.

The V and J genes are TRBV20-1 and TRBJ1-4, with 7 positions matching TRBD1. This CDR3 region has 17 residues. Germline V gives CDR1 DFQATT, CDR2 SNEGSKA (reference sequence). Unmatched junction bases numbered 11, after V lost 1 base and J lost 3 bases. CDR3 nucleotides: TGCAGTGCTAGAGTTGTGACAGGGACATGGGCTAATGAAAAACTGTTTTTT. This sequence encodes CSARVVTGTWANEKLFF.

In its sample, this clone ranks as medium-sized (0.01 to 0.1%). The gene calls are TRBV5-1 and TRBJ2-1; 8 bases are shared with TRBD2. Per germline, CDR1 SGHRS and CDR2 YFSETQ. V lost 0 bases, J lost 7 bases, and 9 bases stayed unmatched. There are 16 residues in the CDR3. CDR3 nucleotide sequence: TGCGCCAGCAGCTTGGCCCCAGCGGGAGTAAAGAATGAGCAGTTCTTC. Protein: CASSLAPAGVKNEQFF.

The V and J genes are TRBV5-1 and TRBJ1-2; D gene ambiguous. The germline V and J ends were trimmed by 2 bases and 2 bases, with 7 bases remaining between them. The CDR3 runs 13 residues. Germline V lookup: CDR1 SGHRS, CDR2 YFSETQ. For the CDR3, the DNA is TGCGCCAGCAGCTTCGAAAGAAACTATGGCTACACCTTC. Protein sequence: CASSFERNYGYTF.

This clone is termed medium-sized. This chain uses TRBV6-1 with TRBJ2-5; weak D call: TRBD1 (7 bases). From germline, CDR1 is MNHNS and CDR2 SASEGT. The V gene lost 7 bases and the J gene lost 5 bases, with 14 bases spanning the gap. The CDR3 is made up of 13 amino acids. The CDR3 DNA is TGTGCCAGCACTCAGGGGGGCCCCGAGACCCAGTACTTC. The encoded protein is CASTQGGPETQYF.

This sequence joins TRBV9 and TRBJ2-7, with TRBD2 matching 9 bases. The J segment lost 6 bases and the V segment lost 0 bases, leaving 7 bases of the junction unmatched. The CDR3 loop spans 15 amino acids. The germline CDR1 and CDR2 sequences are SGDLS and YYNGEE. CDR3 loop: CASSVDSGRDGEQYF. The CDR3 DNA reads TGTGCCAGCAGCGTAGATAGCGGGAGAGACGGCGAGCAGTACTTC.

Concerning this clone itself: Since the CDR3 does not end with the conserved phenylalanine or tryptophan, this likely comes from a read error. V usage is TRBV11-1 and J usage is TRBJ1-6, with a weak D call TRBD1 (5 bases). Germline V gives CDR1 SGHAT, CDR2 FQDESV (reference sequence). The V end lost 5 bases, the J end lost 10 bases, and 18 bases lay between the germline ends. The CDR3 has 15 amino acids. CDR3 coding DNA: TGTGCCAGCAGCCTGACGGATTTAAGACAGTCACCCCTCCACATT. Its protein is CASSLTDLRQSPLHI.

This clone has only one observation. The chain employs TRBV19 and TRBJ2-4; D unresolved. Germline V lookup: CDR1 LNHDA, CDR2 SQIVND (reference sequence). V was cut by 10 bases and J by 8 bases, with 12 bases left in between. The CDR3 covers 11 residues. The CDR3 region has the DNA TGTGCCATTACCGCTCGGGACATTCAGTACTTC. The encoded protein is CAITARDIQYF.

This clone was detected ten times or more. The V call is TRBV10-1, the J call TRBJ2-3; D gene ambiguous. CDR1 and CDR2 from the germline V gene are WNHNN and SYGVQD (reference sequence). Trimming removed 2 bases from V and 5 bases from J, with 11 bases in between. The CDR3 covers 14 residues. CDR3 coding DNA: TGCGCCAGCAGTGAGGTTGCAGTCAAAGATACGCAGTATTTT. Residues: CASSEVAVKDTQYF.

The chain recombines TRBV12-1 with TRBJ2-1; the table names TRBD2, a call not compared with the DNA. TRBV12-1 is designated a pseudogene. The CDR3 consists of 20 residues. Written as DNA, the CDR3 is TGTGCCAGCAGCTTCTACCCTACGGGACTAGCGGGATGGTCCTACAATGAGCAGTTCTTC. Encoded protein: CASSFYPTGLAGWSYNEQFF.

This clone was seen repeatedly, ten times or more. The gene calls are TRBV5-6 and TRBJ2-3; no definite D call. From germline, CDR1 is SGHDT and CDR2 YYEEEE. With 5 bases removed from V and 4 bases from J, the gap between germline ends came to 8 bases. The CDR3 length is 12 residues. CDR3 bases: TGTGCCAGCAGGAGCGATCCAGATACGCAGTATTTT. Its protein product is CASRSDPDTQYF.

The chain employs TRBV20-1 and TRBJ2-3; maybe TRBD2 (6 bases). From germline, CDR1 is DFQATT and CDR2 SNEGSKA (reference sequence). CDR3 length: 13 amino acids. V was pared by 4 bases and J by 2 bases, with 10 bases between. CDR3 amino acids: CSAKRVVTDTQYF. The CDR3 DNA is TGCAGTGCTAAGCGGGTCGTCACAGATACGCAGTATTTT.